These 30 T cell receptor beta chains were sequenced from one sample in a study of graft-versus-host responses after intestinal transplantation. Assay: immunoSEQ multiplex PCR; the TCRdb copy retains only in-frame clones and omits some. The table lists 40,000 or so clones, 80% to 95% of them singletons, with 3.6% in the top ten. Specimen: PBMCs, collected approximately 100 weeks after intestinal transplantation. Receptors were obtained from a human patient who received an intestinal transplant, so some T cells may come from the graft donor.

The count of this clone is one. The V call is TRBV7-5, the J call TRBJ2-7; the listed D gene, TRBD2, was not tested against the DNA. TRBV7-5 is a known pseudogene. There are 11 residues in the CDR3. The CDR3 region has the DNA TGTGCCAGCAGCCCACTCTACGAGCAGTACTTC. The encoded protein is CASSPLYEQYF.

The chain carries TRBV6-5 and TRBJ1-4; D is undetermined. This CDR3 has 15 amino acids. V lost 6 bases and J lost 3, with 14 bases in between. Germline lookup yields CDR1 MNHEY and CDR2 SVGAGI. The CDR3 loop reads CASRASRSANEKLFF. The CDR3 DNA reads TGTGCCAGCAGGGCTTCCCGGTCGGCTAATGAAAAACTGTTTTTT.

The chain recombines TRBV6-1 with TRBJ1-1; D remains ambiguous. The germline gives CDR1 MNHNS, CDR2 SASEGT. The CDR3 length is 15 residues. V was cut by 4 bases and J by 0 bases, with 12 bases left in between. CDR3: CASSVELPLNTEAFF. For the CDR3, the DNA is TGTGCCAGCAGTGTTGAGTTGCCTTTGAACACTGAAGCTTTCTTT.

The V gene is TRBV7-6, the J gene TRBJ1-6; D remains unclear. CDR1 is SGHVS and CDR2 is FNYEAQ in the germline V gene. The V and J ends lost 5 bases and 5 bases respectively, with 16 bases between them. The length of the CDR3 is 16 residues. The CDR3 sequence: CASSPWESTNNSPLHF. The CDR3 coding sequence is TGTGCCAGCAGCCCGTGGGAGAGTACTAATAATTCACCCCTCCACTTT.

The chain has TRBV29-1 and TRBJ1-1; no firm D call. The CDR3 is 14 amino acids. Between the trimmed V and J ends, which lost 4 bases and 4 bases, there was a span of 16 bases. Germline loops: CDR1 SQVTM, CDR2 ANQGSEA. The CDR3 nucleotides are TGCAGCGTTGTGAACCCAGGTAAAGTCACTGAAGCTTTCTTT. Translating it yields CSVVNPGKVTEAFF.

CDR3 residues: CASSLAAGDSYEQYF. The CDR3 nucleotides read TGTGCCAGCAGCTTAGCGGCGGGAGACTCCTACGAGCAGTACTTC. This rearrangement joins TRBV11-2 to TRBJ2-5; TRBD2 agrees at 7 bases. The DNA matches TRBJ2-7 better at its end, which makes the J call doubtful. Germline V gene data show CDR1 as SGHAT and CDR2 as FQNNGV. CDR3 length equals 15 residues.

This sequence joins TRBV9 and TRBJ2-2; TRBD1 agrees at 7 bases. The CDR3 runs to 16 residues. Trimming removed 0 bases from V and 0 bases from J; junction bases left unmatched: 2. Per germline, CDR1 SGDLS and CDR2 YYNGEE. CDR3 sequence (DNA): TGTGCCAGCAGCGTAGGAGGGACAGCGAACACCGGGGAGCTGTTTTTT. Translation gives CASSVGGTANTGELFF. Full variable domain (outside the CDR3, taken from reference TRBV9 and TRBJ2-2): DSGVTQTPKHLITATGQRVTLRCSPRSGDLSVYWYQQSLDQGLQFLIQYYNGEERAKGNILERFSAQQFPDLHSELNLSSLELGDSALYFCASSVGGTANTGELFFGEGSRLTVL.

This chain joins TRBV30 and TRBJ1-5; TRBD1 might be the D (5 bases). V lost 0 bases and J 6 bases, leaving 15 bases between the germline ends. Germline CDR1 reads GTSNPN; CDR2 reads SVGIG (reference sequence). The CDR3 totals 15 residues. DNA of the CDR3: TGTGCCTGGAGTGTCGAGGGGATGAGGAGTCAGCCCCAGCATTTT. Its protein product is CAWSVEGMRSQPQHF.

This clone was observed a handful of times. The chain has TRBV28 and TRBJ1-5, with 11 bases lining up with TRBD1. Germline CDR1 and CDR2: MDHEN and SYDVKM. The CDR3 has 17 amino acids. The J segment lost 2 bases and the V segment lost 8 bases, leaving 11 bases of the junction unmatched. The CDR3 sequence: CASGGQGARFGNQPQHF. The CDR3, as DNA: TGTGCCAGCGGAGGACAGGGGGCTAGGTTCGGCAATCAGCCCCAGCATTTT.

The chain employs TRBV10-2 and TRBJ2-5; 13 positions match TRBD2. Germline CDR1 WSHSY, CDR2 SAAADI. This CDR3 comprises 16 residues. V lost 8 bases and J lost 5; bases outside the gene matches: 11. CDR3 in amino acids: CASVMATSGRGETQYF. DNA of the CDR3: TGCGCCAGCGTCATGGCTACTAGCGGGAGGGGGGAGACCCAGTACTTC.

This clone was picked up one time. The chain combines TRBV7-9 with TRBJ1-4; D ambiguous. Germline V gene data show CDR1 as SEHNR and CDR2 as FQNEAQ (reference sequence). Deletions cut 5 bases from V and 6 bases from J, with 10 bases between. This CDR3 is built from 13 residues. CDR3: CASSLGEDEKLFF. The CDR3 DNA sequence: TGTGCCAGCAGCCTCGGGGAGGATGAAAAACTGTTTTTT. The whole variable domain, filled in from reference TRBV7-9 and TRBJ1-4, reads DTGVSQNPRHKITKRGQNVTFRCDPISEHNRLYWYRQTLGQGPEFLTYFQNEAQLEKSRLLSDRFSAERPKGSFSTLEIQRTEQGDSAMYLCASSLGEDEKLFFGSGTQLSVL.

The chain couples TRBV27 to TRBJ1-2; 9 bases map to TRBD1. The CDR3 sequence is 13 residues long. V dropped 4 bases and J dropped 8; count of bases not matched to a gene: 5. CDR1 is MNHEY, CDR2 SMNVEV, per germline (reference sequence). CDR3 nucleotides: TGTGCCAGCAGTTCGGGACAGGGTCTCGGCTACACCTTC. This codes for CASSSGQGLGYTF.

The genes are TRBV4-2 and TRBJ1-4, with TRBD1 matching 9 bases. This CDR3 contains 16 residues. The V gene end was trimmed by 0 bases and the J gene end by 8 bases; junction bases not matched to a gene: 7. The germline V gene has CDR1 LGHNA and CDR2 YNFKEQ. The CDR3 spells CASSQDRKTGGEKLFF. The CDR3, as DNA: TGTGCCAGCAGCCAAGACCGGAAGACAGGGGGAGAAAAACTGTTTTTT.

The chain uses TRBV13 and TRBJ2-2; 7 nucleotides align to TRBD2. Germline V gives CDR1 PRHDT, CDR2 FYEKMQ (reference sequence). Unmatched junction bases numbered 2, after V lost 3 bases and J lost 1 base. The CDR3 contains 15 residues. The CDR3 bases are TGTGCCAGCAGCTTGAGCGGGAAGAACACCGGGGAGCTGTTTTTT. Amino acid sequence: CASSLSGKNTGELFF.

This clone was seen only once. The CDR3, as DNA: TGTGCCAGCATCGGCACGCGCCGGGGGTCGGGCAATGAGCAGTTCTTC. Amino acid sequence: CASIGTRRGSGNEQFF. The genes are TRBV25-1 and TRBJ2-1, with a tentative D call TRBD2 (6 bases). CDR1 is MGHDK and CDR2 is SYGVNS in the germline V gene. V shed 7 bases and J shed 6 bases, with 22 bases lying between them. The CDR3 is made up of 16 amino acids.

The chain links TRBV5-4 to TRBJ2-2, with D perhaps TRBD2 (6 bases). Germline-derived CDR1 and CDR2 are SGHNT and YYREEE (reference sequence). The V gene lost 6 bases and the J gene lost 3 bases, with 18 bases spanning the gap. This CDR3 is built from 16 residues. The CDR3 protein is CASTTRAGEDTGELFF. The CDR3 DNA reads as TGTGCCAGCACCACCCGGGCCGGGGAGGACACCGGGGAGCTGTTTTTT.

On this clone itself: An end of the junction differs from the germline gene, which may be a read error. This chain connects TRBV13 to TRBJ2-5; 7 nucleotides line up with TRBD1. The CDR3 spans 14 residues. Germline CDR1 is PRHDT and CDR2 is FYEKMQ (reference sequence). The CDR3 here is CASSLGTAMETQYF. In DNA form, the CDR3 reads TGTGCCAGCAGCCTAGGGACAGCTATGGAGACCCAGTACTTC.

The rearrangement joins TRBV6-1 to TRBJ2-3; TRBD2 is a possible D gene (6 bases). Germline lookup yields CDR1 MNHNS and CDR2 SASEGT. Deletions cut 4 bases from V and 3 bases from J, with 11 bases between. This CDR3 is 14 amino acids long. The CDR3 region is CASSGHGGTDTQYF. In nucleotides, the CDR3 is TGTGCCAGCAGTGGACATGGGGGGACAGATACGCAGTATTTT.

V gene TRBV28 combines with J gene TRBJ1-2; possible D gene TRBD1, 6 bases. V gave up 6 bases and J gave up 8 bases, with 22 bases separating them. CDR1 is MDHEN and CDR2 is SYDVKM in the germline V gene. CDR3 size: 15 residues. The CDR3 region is CASSYQYRVLQGYTF. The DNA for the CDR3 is TGTGCCAGCAGCTACCAATACAGGGTTTTGCAGGGCTACACCTTC.

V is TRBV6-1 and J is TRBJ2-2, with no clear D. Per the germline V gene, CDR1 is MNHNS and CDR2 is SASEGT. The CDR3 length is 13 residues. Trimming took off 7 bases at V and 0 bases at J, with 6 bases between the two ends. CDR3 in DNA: TGTGCCAGCAACGGACCGAACACCGGGGAGCTGTTTTTT. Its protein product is CASNGPNTGELFF.

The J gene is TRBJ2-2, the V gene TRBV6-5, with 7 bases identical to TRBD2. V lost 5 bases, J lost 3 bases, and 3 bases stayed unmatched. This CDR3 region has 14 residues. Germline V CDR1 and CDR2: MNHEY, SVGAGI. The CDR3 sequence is CASSPAGDTGELFF. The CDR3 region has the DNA TGTGCCAGCAGTCCGGCGGGGGACACCGGGGAGCTGTTTTTT.

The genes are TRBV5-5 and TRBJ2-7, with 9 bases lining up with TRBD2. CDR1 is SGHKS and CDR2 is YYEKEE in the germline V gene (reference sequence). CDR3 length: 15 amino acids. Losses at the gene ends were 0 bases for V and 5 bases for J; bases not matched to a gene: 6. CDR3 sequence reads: CASSLELAGDHEQYF. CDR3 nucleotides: TGTGCCAGCAGCTTGGAATTAGCGGGAGACCACGAGCAGTACTTC.

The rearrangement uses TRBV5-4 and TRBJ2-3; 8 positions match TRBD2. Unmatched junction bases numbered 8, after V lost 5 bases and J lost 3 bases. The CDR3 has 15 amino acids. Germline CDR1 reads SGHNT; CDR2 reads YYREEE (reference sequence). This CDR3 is CASRGGLAGTDTQYF. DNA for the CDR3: TGTGCCAGCAGGGGGGGCTTAGCGGGAACAGATACGCAGTATTTT.

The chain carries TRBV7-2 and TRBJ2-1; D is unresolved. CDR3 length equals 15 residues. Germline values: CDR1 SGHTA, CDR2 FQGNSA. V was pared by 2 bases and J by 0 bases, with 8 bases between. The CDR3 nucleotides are TGTGCCAGCAGCTTAAGGCTTAGCTCCTACAATGAGCAGTTCTTC. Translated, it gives CASSLRLSSYNEQFF.

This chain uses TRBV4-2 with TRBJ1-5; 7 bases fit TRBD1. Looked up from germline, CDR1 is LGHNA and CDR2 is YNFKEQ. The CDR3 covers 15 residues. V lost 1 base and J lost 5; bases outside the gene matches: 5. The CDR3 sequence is CASSQADREDQPQHF. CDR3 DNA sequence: TGTGCCAGCAGCCAAGCAGACAGGGAGGATCAGCCCCAGCATTTT.

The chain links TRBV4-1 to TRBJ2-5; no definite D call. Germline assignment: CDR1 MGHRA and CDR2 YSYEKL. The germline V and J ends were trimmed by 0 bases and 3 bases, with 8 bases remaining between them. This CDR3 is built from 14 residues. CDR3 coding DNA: TGCGCCAGCAGCCAAGATACAGCTAAAGAGACCCAGTACTTC. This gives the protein CASSQDTAKETQYF.

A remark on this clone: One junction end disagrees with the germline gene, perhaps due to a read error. Written as DNA, the CDR3 is TGTGCCAGCAGCCTAGGGCAGGCTAGCCTAGAGCAGTTCTTC. Translating gives CASSLGQASLEQFF. V gene TRBV13 combines with J gene TRBJ2-1; possibly TRBD2 for D (5 bases). CDR3 length equals 14 residues. CDR1 PRHDT and CDR2 FYEKMQ come from the germline V gene (reference sequence).

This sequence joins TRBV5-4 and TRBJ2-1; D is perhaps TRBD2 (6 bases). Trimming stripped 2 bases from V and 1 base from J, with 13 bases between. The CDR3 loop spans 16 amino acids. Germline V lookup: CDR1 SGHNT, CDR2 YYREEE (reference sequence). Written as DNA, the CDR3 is TGTGCCAGCAGCTTCGGGGGTAAGGGTTCCTACAATGAGCAGTTCTTC. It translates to CASSFGGKGSYNEQFF.

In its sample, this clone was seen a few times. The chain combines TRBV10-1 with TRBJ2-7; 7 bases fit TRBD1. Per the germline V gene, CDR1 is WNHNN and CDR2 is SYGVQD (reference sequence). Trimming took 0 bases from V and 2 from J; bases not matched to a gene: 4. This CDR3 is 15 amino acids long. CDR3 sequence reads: CASSESGTVAYEQYF. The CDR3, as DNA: TGCGCCAGCAGTGAGTCCGGGACAGTAGCCTACGAGCAGTACTTC.

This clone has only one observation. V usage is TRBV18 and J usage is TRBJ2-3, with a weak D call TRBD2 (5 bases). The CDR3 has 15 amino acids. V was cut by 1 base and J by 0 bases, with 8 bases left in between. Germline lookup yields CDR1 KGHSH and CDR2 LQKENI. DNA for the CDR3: TGTGCCAGCTCACCACAGGAGCGGAGCACAGATACGCAGTATTTT. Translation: CASSPQERSTDTQYF.